This T cell receptor beta chain stems from a study of neurological immune-mediated disorders. As for the cDNA, it was generated by 5'RACE with 10-nucleotide random UMIs. TCRdb passed the 5' RACE reads through MiXCR, listing each CDR3 protein once. The repertoire holds about 53,000 distinct CDR3 sequences, with approximately 9.2% as singletons. This clonotype was picked up many times. Time point reported: longitudinal time-point 3. The CDR3 extends over 14 amino acids. Germline V gene data show CDR1 as MNHEY and CDR2 as SVGAGI. Trimming cost V 6 bases and J 3 bases, with 15 bases left between them. Input material: PBMCs. This rearrangement joins TRBV6-5 to TRBJ2-7; D is unclear. This clonotype was sampled from a woman aged 40 to 50 in good health. Written as DNA, the CDR3 is TGTGCCAGCAGAGGATCTTACCCCATCTACGAGCAGTACTTC. Protein sequence: CASRGSYPIYEQYF.